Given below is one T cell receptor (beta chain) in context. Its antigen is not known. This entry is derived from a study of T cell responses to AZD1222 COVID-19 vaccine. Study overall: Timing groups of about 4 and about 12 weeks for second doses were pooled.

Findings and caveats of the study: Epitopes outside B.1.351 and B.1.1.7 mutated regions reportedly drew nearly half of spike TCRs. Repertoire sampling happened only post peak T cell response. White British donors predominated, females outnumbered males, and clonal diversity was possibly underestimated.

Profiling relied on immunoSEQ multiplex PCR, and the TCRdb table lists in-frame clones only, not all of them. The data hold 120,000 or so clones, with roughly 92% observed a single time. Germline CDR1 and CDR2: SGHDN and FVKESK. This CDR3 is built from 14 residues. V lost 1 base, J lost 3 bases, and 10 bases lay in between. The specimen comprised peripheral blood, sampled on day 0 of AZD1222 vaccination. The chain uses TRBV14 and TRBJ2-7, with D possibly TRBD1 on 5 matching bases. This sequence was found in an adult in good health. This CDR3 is CASSQVPGRYEQYF. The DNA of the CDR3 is TGTGCCAGCAGCCAAGTCCCAGGGCGCTACGAGCAGTACTTC.